The 26 T cell receptor beta chains below were found in one sample sequenced in a study of T cell changes during pregnancy in multiple sclerosis. Repertoires were generated with immunoSEQ multiplex PCR, while TCRdb's copy carries only in-frame clones and drops some. The sample contains around 42,000 clones, around 90% of which appear only once. The input for sequencing was CD4+ T cells from peripheral blood mononuclear cells, taken after pregnancy. The receptor source for this set is a female donor in good health, enrolled as a control in a pregnancy study.

The V and J genes are TRBV7-2 and TRBJ2-7; a possible D gene is TRBD2 (5 bases). Germline CDR1 SGHTA, CDR2 FQGNSA. V lost 1 base and J 7 bases, leaving 8 bases between the germline ends. CDR3 length: 12 amino acids. The CDR3 sequence is CASSLVREEQYF. In DNA form, the CDR3 reads TGTGCCAGCAGCTTAGTACGGGAAGAGCAGTACTTC.

This chain joins TRBV29-1 and TRBJ1-1; D possibly corresponds to TRBD1 (6 bases). This CDR3 is built from 13 residues. Trimming took 3 bases from V and 0 from J, leaving 8 bases between them. Germline values: CDR1 SQVTM, CDR2 ANQGSEA. CDR3 DNA sequence: TGCAGCGTTGACACAGGGATGAACACTGAAGCTTTCTTT. Translated: CSVDTGMNTEAFF. Complete variable domain (other parts from reference TRBV29-1 and TRBJ1-1): SAVISQKPSRDICQRGTSLTIQCQVDSQVTMMFWYRQQPGQSLTLIATANQGSEATYESGFVIDKFPISRPNLTFSTLTVSNMSPEDSSIYLCSVDTGMNTEAFFGQGTRLTVV.

This sequence joins TRBV7-3 and TRBJ2-7; TRBD1 agrees at 7 bases. CDR1 SGHTA and CDR2 FQGTGA come from the germline V gene. The CDR3 extends over 13 amino acids. J gave up 5 bases and V 5 bases, and 6 bases lay outside the gene matches. Here the CDR3 DNA reads TGTGCCAGCAGCCCGTCGACAGGGAACGAGCAGTACTTC. As protein: CASSPSTGNEQYF.

This clone turned up a few times. The V call is TRBV14, the J call TRBJ1-1, with unresolved D. The CDR3 extends over 13 amino acids. The V and J ends lost 1 base and 1 base respectively, with 4 bases between them. The germline gives CDR1 SGHDN, CDR2 FVKESK. CDR3 bases: TGTGCCAGCAGCCAAGTCAGGAACACTGAAGCTTTCTTT. Amino acids: CASSQVRNTEAFF.

J is TRBJ2-5 and V is TRBV12-5; 7 nucleotides agree with TRBD2. Trimming at V came to 2 bases and at J to 5 bases, leaving 11 bases not matched to a gene. The CDR3 sequence is 16 residues long. Germline assignment: CDR1 LGHNT and CDR2 FRNRAP. The CDR3 DNA sequence: TGTGCTAGTGGTTTGTCCCCCGGGACTAAGCCTGAGACCCAGTACTTC. Amino acids: CASGLSPGTKPETQYF.

V gene TRBV6-4 combines with J gene TRBJ2-1; D might be TRBD1 (7 bases). The CDR3 is 12 residues long. The germline V gene encodes CDR1 MRHNA and CDR2 SNTAGT. V was trimmed by 4 bases and J by 8 bases, leaving 9 bases between them. CDR3 protein: CASSGRGHEQFF. CDR3 nucleotides: TGTGCCAGCAGTGGGAGGGGGCATGAGCAGTTCTTC.

The CDR3, as DNA: TGTGCCAGCAACAGACAAGCCGGTGGCAATGAGCAGTTCTTC. Amino acids: CASNRQAGGNEQFF. V is TRBV25-1 and J is TRBJ2-1; D remains unclear. This CDR3 spans 14 amino acids. V was shortened by 7 bases and J by 6 bases, with 16 bases between the two germline ends. The germline V gene has CDR1 MGHDK and CDR2 SYGVNS.

V gene TRBV6-5 combines with J gene TRBJ1-5; TRBD1 matches 7 bases. Germline loops: CDR1 MNHEY, CDR2 SVGAGI. V lost 6 bases and J lost 5; bases outside the gene matches: 7. CDR3 length equals 14 residues. Here the CDR3 DNA reads TGTGCCAGCAGCTACCGGGACAGTTATCAGCCCCAGCATTTT. Protein product: CASSYRDSYQPQHF.

The genes are TRBV7-6 and TRBJ2-7, with 10 nucleotides matching TRBD2. The CDR3 covers 15 residues. Unmatched junction bases numbered 4, after V lost 1 base and J lost 4 bases. Germline-derived CDR1 and CDR2 are SGHVS and FNYEAQ. As DNA, the CDR3 is TGTGCCAGCAGCTTAGGGGGACTAGCGTCGTACGAGCAGTACTTC. Translating it yields CASSLGGLASYEQYF.

The chain is built from TRBV19 and TRBJ2-3; D is ambiguous. Germline assignment: CDR1 LNHDA and CDR2 SQIVND (reference sequence). The CDR3 is 14 residues long. V was clipped by 0 bases and J by 0 bases, with 4 bases between them. CDR3 sequence reads: CASSIDRSTDTQYF. The CDR3, as DNA: TGTGCCAGTAGTATAGACAGAAGCACAGATACGCAGTATTTT.

V and J are TRBV28 and TRBJ2-5, with D uncertain. CDR1 is MDHEN, CDR2 SYDVKM, per germline. With 2 bases removed from V and 3 bases from J, the gap between germline ends came to 13 bases. The CDR3 has 15 amino acids. The DNA of the CDR3 is TGTGCCAGCAGTTTAGGTGGGCTGATAAAAGAGACCCAGTACTTC. Encoded protein: CASSLGGLIKETQYF.

The V call is TRBV6-5, the J call TRBJ2-3; D perhaps matches TRBD2 (5 bases). V shed 7 bases and J shed 5 bases, with 13 bases lying between them. The CDR3 spans 13 residues. Looked up from germline, CDR1 is MNHEY and CDR2 is SVGAGI. CDR3 DNA sequence: TGTGCCAGCACGGCGGAGGCGGGAGATACGCAGTATTTT. This codes for CASTAEAGDTQYF.

The V gene is TRBV21-1, the J gene TRBJ2-1; TRBD2 is taken as the D call from the table, unchecked against the DNA. TRBV21-1 is annotated as a pseudogene. The CDR3 runs to 15 residues. CDR3 residues: CASSNKRGSYNEQFF. CDR3 in DNA: TGTGCCAGCAGCAACAAGCGGGGGTCCTACAATGAGCAGTTCTTC.

The J gene is TRBJ1-2, the V gene TRBV7-9; maybe TRBD1 (5 bases). Trimming removed 5 bases from V and 4 bases from J, with 20 bases in between. Per germline, CDR1 SEHNR and CDR2 FQNEAQ (reference sequence). The CDR3 consists of 16 residues. The CDR3 sequence: CASSPAFGGSGYGYTF. CDR3 coding DNA: TGTGCCAGCAGCCCCGCGTTTGGGGGTAGCGGCTATGGCTACACCTTC. The full variable domain, in which reference TRBV7-9 and TRBJ1-2 provide the parts outside the CDR3, is DTGVSQNPRHKITKRGQNVTFRCDPISEHNRLYWYRQTLGQGPEFLTYFQNEAQLEKSRLLSDRFSAERPKGSFSTLEIQRTEQGDSAMYLCASSPAFGGSGYGYTFGSGTRLTVV.

The chain uses TRBV10-3 and TRBJ1-3, with D possibly TRBD1 on 5 matching bases. The CDR3 runs 13 residues. V gave up 8 bases and J gave up 3 bases, with 11 bases separating them. CDR1 and CDR2 from the germline V gene are ENHRY and SYGVKD. The CDR3 nucleotides read TGTGCCATCTGGGGGGGGGATGGAAACACCATATATTTT. It is translated as CAIWGGDGNTIYF.

This chain uses TRBV19 with TRBJ1-2; D uncertain. CDR1 LNHDA and CDR2 SQIVND come from the germline V gene (reference sequence). The CDR3 length is 13 residues. V dropped 3 bases and J dropped 5 bases, with 10 bases sitting between them. CDR3 region: CASSIVTDYGYTF. In DNA form, the CDR3 reads TGTGCCAGTAGTATCGTAACAGATTATGGCTACACCTTC.

The rearrangement links TRBV28 to TRBJ2-3, with 10 nucleotides matching TRBD1. With 4 bases clipped from V and 5 bases from J, the junction kept 9 bases outside the gene matches. There are 16 residues in the CDR3. Germline lookup yields CDR1 MDHEN and CDR2 SYDVKM. The CDR3 region is CASSSAVDRGGDTQYF. The CDR3 nucleotides are TGTGCCAGCAGTTCAGCCGTGGACAGGGGGGGAGATACGCAGTATTTT.

The chain combines TRBV11-2 with TRBJ1-5; D remains ambiguous. The CDR3 loop spans 15 amino acids. The V and J ends lost 3 bases and 4 bases respectively, with 13 bases between them. Germline loops: CDR1 SGHAT, CDR2 FQNNGV. DNA of the CDR3: TGTGCCAGCAGCTTGGGAGGAACGGGAAATCAGCCCCAGCATTTT. It codes for CASSLGGTGNQPQHF. Filled out from reference TRBV11-2 and TRBJ1-5, the complete variable domain reads EAGVAQSPRYKIIEKRQSVAFWCNPISGHATLYWYQQILGQGPKLLIQFQNNGVVDDSQLPKDRFSAERLKGVDSTLKIQPAKLEDSAVYLCASSLGGTGNQPQHFGDGTRLSIL.

V usage is TRBV10-3 and J usage is TRBJ2-5; D is perhaps TRBD1 (6 bases). Germline V gene sequence: CDR1 ENHRY, CDR2 SYGVKD. This CDR3 spans 13 amino acids. Trimming left V 2 bases short and J 2 bases short, with 6 bases between. CDR3 DNA sequence: TGTGCCATCAGTGAGCAGGGGCAAGAGACCCAGTACTTC. Translating gives CAISEQGQETQYF.

This clone was seen just once. The rearrangement uses TRBV5-4 and TRBJ1-5; D call uncertain. CDR1 is SGHNT, CDR2 YYREEE, per germline (reference sequence). V was shortened by 4 bases and J by 0 bases, with 11 bases between the two germline ends. CDR3 length: 15 amino acids. The CDR3: CASSPTPYSNQPQHF. For the CDR3, the DNA is TGTGCCAGCAGCCCTACCCCTTATAGCAATCAGCCCCAGCATTTT. Based on the CDR3 plus reference TRBV5-4 and TRBJ1-5, the full variable domain is ETGVTQSPTHLIKTRGQQVTLRCSSQSGHNTVSWYQQALGQGPQFIFQYYREEENGRGNFPPRFSGLQFPNYSSELNVNALELDDSALYLCASSPTPYSNQPQHFGDGTRLSIL.

The genes are TRBV10-3 and TRBJ2-1; D remains ambiguous. V was trimmed by 7 bases and J by 5 bases, leaving 12 bases between them. The germline CDR1 and CDR2 sequences are ENHRY and SYGVKD. This CDR3 is built from 13 residues. The CDR3 region has the DNA TGTGCCATCATGGAGCATGGTAACAATGAGCAGTTCTTC. It encodes CAIMEHGNNEQFF.

The chain links TRBV10-3 to TRBJ1-2; D may be TRBD1 (6 bases). The germline V gene encodes CDR1 ENHRY and CDR2 SYGVKD. V was pared by 10 bases and J by 4 bases, with 13 bases between. CDR3 length: 12 residues. The CDR3 is CATTGFSYGYTF. The DNA of the CDR3 is TGTGCCACAACAGGGTTCTCCTATGGCTACACCTTC.

This clone came up once. V usage is TRBV5-1 and J usage is TRBJ2-4, with 7 bases matching TRBD1. The length of the CDR3 is 14 residues. With V trimmed by 2 bases and J by 5 bases, 4 bases remained unmatched. CDR1 and CDR2 from the germline V gene are SGHRS and YFSETQ. The CDR3 coding sequence is TGCGCCAGCAGCTTAAGACAGGGCGAAAACATTCAGTACTTC. As protein: CASSLRQGENIQYF.

This clone has a single count. The chain combines TRBV5-1 with TRBJ2-3; TRBD2 aligns across 9 bases. Germline assignment: CDR1 SGHRS and CDR2 YFSETQ. V lost 5 bases and J lost 6; bases outside the gene matches: 7. This CDR3 is 14 amino acids long. The CDR3 reads CASSPGRGGDTQYF. CDR3 bases: TGCGCCAGCAGTCCCGGGCGGGGGGGTGATACGCAGTATTTT.

This clone has just a few counts. This chain joins TRBV19 and TRBJ1-6; D is unclear. Trimming removed 10 bases at V and 12 bases at J, with 13 bases between. The CDR3 is made up of 11 amino acids. Looked up from germline, CDR1 is LNHDA and CDR2 is SQIVND (reference sequence). CDR3 DNA: TGTGCCACCGGGTCCCGGGGACCCCTCCACTTT. This gives the protein CATGSRGPLHF.

This chain joins TRBV7-2 and TRBJ2-7, with TRBD1 identical over 8 bases. CDR3 length equals 13 residues. Germline CDR1 and CDR2: SGHTA and FQGNSA. V lost 5 bases, J lost 6 bases, and 6 bases stayed unmatched. The CDR3 bases are TGTGCCAGCAGCCGGGACAGGTTCTCCGAGCAGTACTTC. Its translation: CASSRDRFSEQYF.